The 8 T cell receptor beta chains listed next were all sequenced from one sample in a study of cytomegalovirus exposure and HLA in healthy donors. 60 Vbeta and 13 Jbeta primers were used in PCR. Only in-frame clones appear in the TCRdb table, and some are missing; sequencing was by immunoSEQ multiplex PCR. The sample yields 55,000 to 75,000 clones, approximately 72% seen once. Sequenced: PBMCs. The receptor source for this set is a woman aged 30 to 39 in good health and CMV-seropositive.

This clone was counted a few times. J is TRBJ1-1 and V is TRBV4-2; a possible D gene is TRBD1 (6 bases). This CDR3 has 14 residues. The ends were cut back, 4 bases at V and 0 bases at J, with 9 bases in the middle. Germline V gives CDR1 LGHNA, CDR2 YNFKEQ. CDR3: CASSPTGMNTEAFF. CDR3 coding DNA: TGTGCCAGCAGCCCGACAGGTATGAACACTGAAGCTTTCTTT.

This chain joins TRBV19 and TRBJ2-7; D is unresolved. The CDR3 is 12 residues long. Germline assignment: CDR1 LNHDA and CDR2 SQIVND (reference sequence). V was trimmed by 3 bases and J by 2 bases, leaving 5 bases between them. The CDR3 region has the DNA TGTGCCAGTAGTATGGGCCCCTACGAGCAGTACTTC. It encodes CASSMGPYEQYF.

This sequence joins TRBV6-5 and TRBJ1-1, with D unresolved. Between the trimmed V and J ends, which lost 2 bases and 0 bases, there was a span of 10 bases. The CDR3 contains 15 residues. The germline CDR1 and CDR2 sequences are MNHEY and SVGAGI. The DNA for the CDR3 is TGTGCCAGCAGTTACGGGCAGAACGTGAACACTGAAGCTTTCTTT. Translation gives CASSYGQNVNTEAFF.

V gene TRBV4-2 combines with J gene TRBJ2-2; 7 bases are shared with TRBD1. Trimming removed 1 base from V and 3 bases from J; junction bases left unmatched: 8. The CDR3 contains 17 residues. CDR1 is LGHNA, CDR2 YNFKEQ, per germline. The CDR3: CASSQATGTDYTGELFF. CDR3 DNA: TGTGCCAGCAGCCAAGCCACCGGGACAGACTACACCGGGGAGCTGTTTTTT.

The chain couples TRBV28 to TRBJ2-7; 9 nucleotides agree with TRBD2. The CDR3 is made up of 14 amino acids. Unmatched junction bases numbered 9, after V lost 7 bases and J lost 5 bases. CDR1 MDHEN and CDR2 SYDVKM come from the germline V gene. CDR3 protein: CASKGGGRADEQYF. CDR3 sequence (DNA): TGTGCCAGCAAGGGCGGCGGGAGGGCCGACGAGCAGTACTTC.

The chain is built from TRBV19 and TRBJ2-6, with 7 bases identical to TRBD1. V dropped 5 bases and J dropped 0; count of bases not matched to a gene: 4. The germline V gene has CDR1 LNHDA and CDR2 SQIVND (reference sequence). This CDR3 region has 16 residues. The CDR3 nucleotides read TGTGCCAGTAGTGTAGGGACAGTCTCTGGGGCCAACGTCCTGACTTTC. Translation gives CASSVGTVSGANVLTF.

In this sample, this clone turned up a few times. V and J are TRBV29-1 and TRBJ1-1, with D possibly matching TRBD1 (5 bases). Germline assignment: CDR1 SQVTM and CDR2 ANQGSEA. Trimming pared 8 bases from V and 3 bases from J, leaving 13 bases between. This CDR3 is 12 amino acids long. CDR3 amino acids: CSTKSGYTEAFF. The CDR3, as DNA: TGCAGCACGAAATCAGGGTACACTGAAGCTTTCTTT.

The chain combines TRBV6-1 with TRBJ2-2; D is unresolved. From germline, CDR1 is MNHNS and CDR2 SASEGT. V was cut by 6 bases and J by 5 bases, with 16 bases left in between. The CDR3 covers 15 residues. The CDR3 nucleotides are TGTGCCAGCAGGCGCCTAGGCTTGGATACCGGGGAGCTGTTTTTT. Protein product: CASRRLGLDTGELFF.